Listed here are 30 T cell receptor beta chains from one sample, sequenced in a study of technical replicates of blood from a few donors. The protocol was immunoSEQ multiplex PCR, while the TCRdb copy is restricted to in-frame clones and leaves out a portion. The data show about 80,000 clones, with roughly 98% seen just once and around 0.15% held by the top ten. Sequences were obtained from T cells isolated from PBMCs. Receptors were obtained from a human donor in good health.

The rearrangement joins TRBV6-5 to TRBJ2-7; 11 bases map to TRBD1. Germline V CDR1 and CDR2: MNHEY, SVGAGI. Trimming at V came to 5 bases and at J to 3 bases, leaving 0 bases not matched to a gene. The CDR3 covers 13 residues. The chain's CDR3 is CASSGTGGYEQYF. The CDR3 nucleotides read TGTGCCAGCAGTGGGACAGGGGGCTACGAGCAGTACTTC.

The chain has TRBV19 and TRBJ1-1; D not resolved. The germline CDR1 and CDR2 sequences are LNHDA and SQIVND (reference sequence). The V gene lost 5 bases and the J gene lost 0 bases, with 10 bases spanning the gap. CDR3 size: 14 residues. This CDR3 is CASSVRGMNTEAFF. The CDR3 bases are TGTGCCAGTAGTGTTCGAGGGATGAACACTGAAGCTTTCTTT.

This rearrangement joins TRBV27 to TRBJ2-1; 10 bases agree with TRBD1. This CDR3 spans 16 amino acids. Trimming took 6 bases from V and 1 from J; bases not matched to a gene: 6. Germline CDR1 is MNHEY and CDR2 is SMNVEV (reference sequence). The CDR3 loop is CASRLRDRGSYNEQFF. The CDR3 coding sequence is TGTGCCAGCAGGCTCAGGGACAGGGGATCCTACAATGAGCAGTTCTTC.

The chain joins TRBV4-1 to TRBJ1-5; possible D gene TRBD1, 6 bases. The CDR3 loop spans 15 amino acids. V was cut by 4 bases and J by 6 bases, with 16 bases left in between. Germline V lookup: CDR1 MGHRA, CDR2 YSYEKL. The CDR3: CASSRLQGSGQPQHF. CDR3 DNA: TGCGCCAGCAGCCGCCTACAGGGTTCGGGTCAGCCCCAGCATTTT.

The DNA for the CDR3 is TGCGCCAGCAGCCAAGCCGGGACAGGTCAAGAGACCCAGTACTTC. It translates to CASSQAGTGQETQYF. The chain combines TRBV4-1 with TRBJ2-5, with 8 bases matching TRBD1. Trimming took 1 base from V and 2 from J; bases not matched to a gene: 3. This CDR3 has 15 residues. CDR1 is MGHRA and CDR2 is YSYEKL in the germline V gene.

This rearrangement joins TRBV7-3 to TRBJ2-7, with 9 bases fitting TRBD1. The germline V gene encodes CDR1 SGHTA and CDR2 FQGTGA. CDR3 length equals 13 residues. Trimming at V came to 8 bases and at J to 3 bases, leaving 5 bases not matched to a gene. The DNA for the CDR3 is TGTGCCAGCTCTGCGACAGGGGGCTACGAGCAGTACTTC. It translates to CASSATGGYEQYF.

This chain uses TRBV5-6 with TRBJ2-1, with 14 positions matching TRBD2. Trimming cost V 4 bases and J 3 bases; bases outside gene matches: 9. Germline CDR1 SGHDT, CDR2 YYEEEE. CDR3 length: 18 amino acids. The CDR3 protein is CASSRGLAGALRYNEQFF. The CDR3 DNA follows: TGTGCCAGCAGCCGGGGACTAGCGGGAGCTCTACGCTACAATGAGCAGTTCTTC.

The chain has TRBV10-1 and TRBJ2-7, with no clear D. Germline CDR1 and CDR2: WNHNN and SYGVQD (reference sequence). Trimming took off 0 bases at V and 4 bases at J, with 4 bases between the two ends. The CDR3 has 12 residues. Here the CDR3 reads CASSESLYEQYF. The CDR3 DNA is TGCGCCAGCAGTGAGTCGTTATACGAGCAGTACTTC.

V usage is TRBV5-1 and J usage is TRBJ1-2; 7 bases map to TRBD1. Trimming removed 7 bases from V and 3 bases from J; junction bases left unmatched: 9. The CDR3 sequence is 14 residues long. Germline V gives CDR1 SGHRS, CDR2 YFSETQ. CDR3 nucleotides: TGCGCCAGCCGCTGGGACAGTAACTACTATGGCTACACCTTC. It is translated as CASRWDSNYYGYTF.

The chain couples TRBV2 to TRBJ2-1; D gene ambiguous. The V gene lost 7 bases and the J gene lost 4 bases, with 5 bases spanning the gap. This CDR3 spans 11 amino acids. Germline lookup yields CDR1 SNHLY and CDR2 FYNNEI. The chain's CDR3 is CASTGYNEQFF. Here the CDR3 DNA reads TGTGCCAGCACAGGATACAATGAGCAGTTCTTC.

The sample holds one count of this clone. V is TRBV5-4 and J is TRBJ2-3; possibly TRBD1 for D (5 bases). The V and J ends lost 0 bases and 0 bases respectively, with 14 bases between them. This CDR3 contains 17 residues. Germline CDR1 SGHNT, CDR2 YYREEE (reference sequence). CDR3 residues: CASSLAAGSDSTDTQYF. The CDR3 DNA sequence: TGTGCCAGCAGCTTGGCTGCAGGGTCGGACAGCACAGATACGCAGTATTTT.

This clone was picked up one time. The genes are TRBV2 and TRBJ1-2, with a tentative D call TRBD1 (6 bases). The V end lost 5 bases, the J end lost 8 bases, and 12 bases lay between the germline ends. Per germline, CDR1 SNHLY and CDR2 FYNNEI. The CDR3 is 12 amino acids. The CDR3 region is CASSFGGGGYTF. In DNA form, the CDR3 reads TGTGCCAGCAGTTTTGGGGGGGGCGGCTACACCTTC.

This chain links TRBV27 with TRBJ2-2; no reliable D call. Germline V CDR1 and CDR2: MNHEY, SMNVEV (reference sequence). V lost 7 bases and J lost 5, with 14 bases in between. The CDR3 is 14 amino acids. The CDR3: CASNPVPVTGELFF. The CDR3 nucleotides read TGTGCCAGCAACCCCGTTCCGGTGACCGGGGAGCTGTTTTTT.

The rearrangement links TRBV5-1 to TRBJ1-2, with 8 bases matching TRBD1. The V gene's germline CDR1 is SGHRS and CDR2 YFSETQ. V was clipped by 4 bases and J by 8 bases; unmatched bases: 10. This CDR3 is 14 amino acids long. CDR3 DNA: TGCGCCAGCAGCCCAAGGGGGGGACAGGCGGGCTACACCTTC. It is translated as CASSPRGGQAGYTF.

The CDR3 sequence: CASSLVLRDREFYNEQFF. DNA for the CDR3: TGTGCCAGCAGCTTAGTCCTCCGGGACAGGGAGTTTTACAATGAGCAGTTCTTC. The chain carries TRBV7-7 and TRBJ2-1, with 9 bases identical to TRBD1. V was clipped by 1 base and J by 4 bases; unmatched bases: 11. The CDR3 is 18 amino acids. Per the germline V gene, CDR1 is SSHAT and CDR2 is FNYEAQ (reference sequence).

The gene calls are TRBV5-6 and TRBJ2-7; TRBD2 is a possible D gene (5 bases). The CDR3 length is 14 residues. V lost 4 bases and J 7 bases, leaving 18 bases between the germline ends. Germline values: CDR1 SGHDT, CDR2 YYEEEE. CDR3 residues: CASSRSRLTEEQYF. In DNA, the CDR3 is TGTGCCAGCAGCAGAAGCAGACTAACAGAAGAGCAGTACTTC.

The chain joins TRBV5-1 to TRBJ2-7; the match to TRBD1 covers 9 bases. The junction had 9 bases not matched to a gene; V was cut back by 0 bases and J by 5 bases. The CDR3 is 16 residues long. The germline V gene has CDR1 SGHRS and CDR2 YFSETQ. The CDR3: CASSLVVGQGDDEQYF. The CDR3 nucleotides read TGCGCCAGCAGCTTGGTCGTGGGACAGGGCGATGACGAGCAGTACTTC.

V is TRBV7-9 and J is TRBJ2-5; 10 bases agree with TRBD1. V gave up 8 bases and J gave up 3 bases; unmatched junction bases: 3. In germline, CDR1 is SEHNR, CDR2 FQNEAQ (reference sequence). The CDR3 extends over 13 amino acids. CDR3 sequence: CASSGQGEETQYF. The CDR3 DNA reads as TGTGCCAGCTCCGGACAGGGGGAAGAGACCCAGTACTTC.

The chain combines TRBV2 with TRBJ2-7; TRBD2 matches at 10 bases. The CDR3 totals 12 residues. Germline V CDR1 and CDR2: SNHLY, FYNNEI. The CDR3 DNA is TGTGTAGCGGGGGGATCCACCTACGAGCAGTACTTC. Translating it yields CVAGGSTYEQYF. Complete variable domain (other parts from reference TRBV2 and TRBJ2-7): EPEVTQTPSHQVTQMGQEVILRCVPISNHLYFYWYRQILGQKVEFLVSFYNNEISEKSEIFDDQFSVERPDGSNFTLKIRSTKLEDSAMYFCVAGGSTYEQYFGPGTRLTVT.

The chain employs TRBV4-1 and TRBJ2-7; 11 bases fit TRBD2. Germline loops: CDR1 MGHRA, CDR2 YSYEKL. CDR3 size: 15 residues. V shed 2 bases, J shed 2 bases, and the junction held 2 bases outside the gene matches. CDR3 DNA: TGCGCCAGCAGCCAAAGACTAGCGGGGCCCTACGAGCAGTACTTC. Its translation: CASSQRLAGPYEQYF.

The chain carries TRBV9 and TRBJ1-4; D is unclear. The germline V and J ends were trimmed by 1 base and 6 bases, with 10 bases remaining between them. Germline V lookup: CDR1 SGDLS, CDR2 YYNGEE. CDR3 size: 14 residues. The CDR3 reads CASSVRGFDEKLFF. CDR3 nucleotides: TGTGCCAGCAGCGTACGGGGTTTTGATGAAAAACTGTTTTTT.

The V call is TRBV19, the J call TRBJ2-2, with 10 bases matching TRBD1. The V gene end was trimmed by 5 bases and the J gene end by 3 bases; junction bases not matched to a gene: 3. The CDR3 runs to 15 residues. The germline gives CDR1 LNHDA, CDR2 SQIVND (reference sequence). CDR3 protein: CASSVGTGDTGELFF. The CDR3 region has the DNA TGTGCCAGTAGTGTGGGGACAGGGGACACCGGGGAGCTGTTTTTT.

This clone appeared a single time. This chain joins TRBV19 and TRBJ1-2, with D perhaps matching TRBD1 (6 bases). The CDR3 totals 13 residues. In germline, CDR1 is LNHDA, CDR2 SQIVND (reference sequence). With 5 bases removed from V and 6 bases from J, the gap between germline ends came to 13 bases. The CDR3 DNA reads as TGTGCCAGTAGTGTCCAGGGGAGAGATGGCTACACCTTC. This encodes CASSVQGRDGYTF. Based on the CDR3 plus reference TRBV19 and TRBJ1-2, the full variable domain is DGGITQSPKYLFRKEGQNVTLSCEQNLNHDAMYWYRQDPGQGLRLIYYSQIVNDFQKGDIAEGYSVSREKKESFPLTVTSAQKNPTAFYLCASSVQGRDGYTFGSGTRLTVV.

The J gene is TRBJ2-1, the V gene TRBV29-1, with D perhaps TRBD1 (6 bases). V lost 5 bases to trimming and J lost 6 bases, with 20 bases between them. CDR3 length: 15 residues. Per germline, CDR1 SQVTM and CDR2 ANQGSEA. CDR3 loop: CSVTKTGNYRNEQFF. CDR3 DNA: TGCAGCGTTACTAAAACAGGGAATTATCGCAATGAGCAGTTCTTC.

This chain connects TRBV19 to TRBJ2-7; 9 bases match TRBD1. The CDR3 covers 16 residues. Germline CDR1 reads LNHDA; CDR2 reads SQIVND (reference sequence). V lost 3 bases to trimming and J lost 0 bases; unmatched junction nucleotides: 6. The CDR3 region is CASSIQTGGSSYEQYF. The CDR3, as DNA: TGTGCCAGTAGTATTCAGACAGGGGGATCCTCCTACGAGCAGTACTTC. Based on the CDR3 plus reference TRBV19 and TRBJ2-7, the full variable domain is DGGITQSPKYLFRKEGQNVTLSCEQNLNHDAMYWYRQDPGQGLRLIYYSQIVNDFQKGDIAEGYSVSREKKESFPLTVTSAQKNPTAFYLCASSIQTGGSSYEQYFGPGTRLTVT.

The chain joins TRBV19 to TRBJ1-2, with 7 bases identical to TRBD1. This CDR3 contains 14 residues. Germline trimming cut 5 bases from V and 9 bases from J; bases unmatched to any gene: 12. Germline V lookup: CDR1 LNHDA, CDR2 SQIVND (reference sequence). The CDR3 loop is CASSVTGTASSYTF. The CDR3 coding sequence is TGTGCCAGTAGTGTTACCGGGACAGCCTCGAGCTACACCTTC.

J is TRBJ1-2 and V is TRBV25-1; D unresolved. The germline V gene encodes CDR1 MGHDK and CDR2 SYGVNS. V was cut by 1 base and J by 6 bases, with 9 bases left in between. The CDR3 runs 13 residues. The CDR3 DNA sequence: TGTGCCAGCAGTGAATTAGGCGGTGATGGCTACACCTTC. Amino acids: CASSELGGDGYTF.

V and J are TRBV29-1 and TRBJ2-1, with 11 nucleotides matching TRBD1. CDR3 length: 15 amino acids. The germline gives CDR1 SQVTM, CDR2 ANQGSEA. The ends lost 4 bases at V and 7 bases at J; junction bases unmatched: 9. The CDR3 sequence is CSVGSRDRGSNEQFF. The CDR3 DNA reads TGCAGCGTTGGAAGCCGGGACAGGGGGAGTAATGAGCAGTTCTTC.

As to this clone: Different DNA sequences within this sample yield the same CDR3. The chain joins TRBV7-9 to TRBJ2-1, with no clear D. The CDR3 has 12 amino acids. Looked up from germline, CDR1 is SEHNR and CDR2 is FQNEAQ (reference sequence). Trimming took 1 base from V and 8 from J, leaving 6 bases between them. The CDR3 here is CASSLGGDEQFF. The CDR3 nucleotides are TGTGCCAGCAGCTTAGGAGGAGATGAGCAGTTCTTC.

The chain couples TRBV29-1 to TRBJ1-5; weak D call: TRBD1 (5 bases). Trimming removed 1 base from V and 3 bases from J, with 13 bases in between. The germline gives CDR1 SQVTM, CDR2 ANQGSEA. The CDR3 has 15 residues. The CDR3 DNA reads TGCAGCGTTGAAGTATCCGGGGGGTTCAATCAGCCCCAGCATTTT. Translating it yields CSVEVSGGFNQPQHF. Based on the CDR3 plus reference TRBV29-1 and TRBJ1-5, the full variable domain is SAVISQKPSRDICQRGTSLTIQCQVDSQVTMMFWYRQQPGQSLTLIATANQGSEATYESGFVIDKFPISRPNLTFSTLTVSNMSPEDSSIYLCSVEVSGGFNQPQHFGDGTRLSIL.